This TCR beta chain was profiled in a study of T cell responses to AZD1222 COVID-19 vaccine. Study results and caveats: White British people made up most donors, females outnumbered males, and clonal diversity was possibly underestimated.

As concerns this clone: Its antigen is not known.

Clones were read by immunoSEQ multiplex PCR, and TCRdb kept only the in-frame ones, dropping some. The table has some 150,000 clones, roughly 90% seen once; the top ten hold over 2.5%. The CDR3 runs 18 residues. V gave up 0 bases and J gave up 3 bases; unmatched junction bases: 13. The germline V gene encodes CDR1 SGHAT and CDR2 FQNNGV. The source is an adult in good health. J is TRBJ1-2 and V is TRBV11-2; TRBD1 matches 7 bases. Sequencing used peripheral blood, obtained on day 0 of AZD1222 vaccination. In nucleotides, the CDR3 is TGTGCCAGCAGCTTAGATCTGGCAGTAACCACAGGGGACTATGGCTACACCTTC. Protein: CASSLDLAVTTGDYGYTF. The full variable domain, with the rest looked up from reference TRBV11-2 and TRBJ1-2, is EAGVAQSPRYKIIEKRQSVAFWCNPISGHATLYWYQQILGQGPKLLIQFQNNGVVDDSQLPKDRFSAERLKGVDSTLKIQPAKLEDSAVYLCASSLDLAVTTGDYGYTFGSGTRLTVV.